Following are 14 T cell receptor beta chains from one sample sequenced in a study of Graves' ophthalmopathy and Graves' hyperthyroidism. Amplification of TCR beta CDR3 regions used RNA transcripts. The authors performed first-round RT-PCR with HTBI primers and then a second-round multiplex PCR. TCRdb analysed the multiplex PCR reads with MiXCR anew, one entry per CDR3 protein. The sample has about 210,000 distinct CDR3 sequences; around 28% are singletons. The sample comprised peripheral blood. These receptors were taken from a man aged 45-65 years with Graves' ophthalmopathy.

This clonotype was counted ten times or more. The CDR3: CASSFVGGTYEQYF. In nucleotides, the CDR3 is TGTGCCAGCAGTTTCGTAGGGGGGACCTACGAGCAGTACTTC. The chain is built from TRBV28 and TRBJ2-7, with D perhaps being TRBD1 or TRBD2 (6 bases each). Germline values: CDR1 MDHEN, CDR2 SYDVKM. Deletions cut 3 bases from V and 2 bases from J, with 11 bases between. The CDR3 contains 14 residues.

This clonotype was seen at least ten times. This chain uses TRBV12-3 or TRBV12-4 with TRBJ2-5; D not certain. This CDR3 contains 15 residues. The V end was cut by 4 bases, the J end by 0 bases, with 12 bases between. This CDR3 reads CASSYGRTDQETQYF. In DNA form, the CDR3 reads TGTGCCAGCAGTTACGGTCGCACAGACCAAGAGACCCAGTACTTC.

This clonotype was detected ten times or more. The chain recombines TRBV30 with TRBJ2-5; D might be TRBD1 (6 bases). This CDR3 is 13 amino acids long. CDR1 and CDR2 from the germline V gene are GTSNPN and SVGIG (reference sequence). Trimming left V 2 bases short and J 1 base short, with 8 bases between. CDR3 nucleotide sequence: TGTGCCTGGAGTACAGGGCCCCAAGAGACCCAGTACTTC. Its translation: CAWSTGPQETQYF.

The chain combines TRBV28 with TRBJ2-5; 10 positions match TRBD2. The CDR3 has 15 amino acids. The germline gives CDR1 MDHEN, CDR2 SYDVKM. J lost 2 bases, V lost 5 bases, and 5 bases had no gene match. As DNA, the CDR3 is TGTGCCAGCAGTCTACTGACTAGCGGGCAAGAGACCCAGTACTTC. Translation gives CASSLLTSGQETQYF.

J is TRBJ1-2 and V is TRBV7-8; possibly TRBD1 for D (5 bases). CDR1 is SGHVS, CDR2 FQNEAQ, per germline. Trimming cost V 5 bases and J 4 bases, with 11 bases left between them. The CDR3 has 13 residues. CDR3 protein: CASSNQGFYGYTF. CDR3 nucleotide sequence: TGTGCCAGCAGCAACCAGGGCTTCTATGGCTACACCTTC. Drawing the rest from reference TRBV7-8 and TRBJ1-2, the complete variable domain is GAGVSQSPRYKVAKRGQDVALRCDPISGHVSLFWYQQALGQGPEFLTYFQNEAQLDKSGLPSDRFFAERPEGSVSTLKIQRTQQEDSAVYLCASSNQGFYGYTFGSGTRLTVV.

This clonotype was counted at least ten times. V is TRBV6-1 and J is TRBJ1-2, with 7 bases that match TRBD1. In germline, CDR1 is MNHNS, CDR2 SASEGT. The V gene end was trimmed by 6 bases and the J gene end by 0 bases; junction bases not matched to a gene: 4. The CDR3 runs to 14 residues. CDR3 bases: TGTGCCAGCAGGGCTGGGACAGCTAACTATGGCTACACCTTC. Protein: CASRAGTANYGYTF.

V gene TRBV24-1 combines with J gene TRBJ2-5, with no clear D. Germline CDR1 is KGHDR and CDR2 is SFDVKD. The ends were cut back, 5 bases at V and 2 bases at J, with 14 bases in the middle. The CDR3 consists of 15 residues. The CDR3 nucleotides read TGTGCCACCAGTGCGTCATCCCGAGGTCAAGAGACCCAGTACTTC. It is translated as CATSASSRGQETQYF.

Many counts were recorded for this clonotype. The rearrangement uses TRBV6-5 and TRBJ1-1; D uncertain. V was shortened by 7 bases and J by 0 bases, with 9 bases between the two germline ends. CDR3 length equals 13 residues. The V gene's germline CDR1 is MNHEY and CDR2 SVGAGI. In nucleotides, the CDR3 is TGTGCCAGCAACTCGATCATGAACACTGAAGCTTTCTTT. Protein product: CASNSIMNTEAFF.

This clonotype was recorded at least ten times. The chain joins TRBV9 to TRBJ2-7; TRBD2 matches 10 bases. This CDR3 contains 15 residues. Per the germline V gene, CDR1 is SGDLS and CDR2 is YYNGEE. V lost 3 bases, J lost 7 bases, and 10 bases stayed unmatched. The CDR3 reads CASSAEGLAFTEQYF. CDR3 sequence (DNA): TGTGCCAGCAGCGCCGAGGGACTAGCGTTCACTGAGCAGTACTTC.

This clonotype was picked up many times. The gene calls are TRBV7-9 and TRBJ1-2; 10 bases are a match to TRBD1. J was trimmed by 2 bases and V by 5 bases; bases with no gene match: 5. Germline V gene data show CDR1 as SEHNR and CDR2 as FQNEAQ (reference sequence). CDR3 size: 15 residues. CDR3: CASSGGGQGNYGYTF. CDR3 nucleotides: TGTGCCAGCAGCGGCGGGGGACAGGGGAACTATGGCTACACCTTC.

This clonotype was recorded at least ten times. The V gene is TRBV28, the J gene TRBJ2-7; possible D gene TRBD2, 6 bases. V shed 5 bases and J shed 7 bases, with 12 bases lying between them. Germline CDR1 is MDHEN and CDR2 is SYDVKM. There are 12 residues in the CDR3. Here the CDR3 reads CASSPRRGEQYF. The CDR3 DNA reads as TGTGCCAGCAGTCCACGGAGGGGAGAGCAGTACTTC. The full variable domain, with the rest looked up from reference TRBV28 and TRBJ2-7, is DVKVTQSSRYLVKRTGEKVFLECVQDMDHENMFWYRQDPGLGLRLIYFSYDVKMKEKGDIPEGYSVSREKKERFSLILESASTNQTSMYLCASSPRRGEQYFGPGTRLTVT.

The V gene is TRBV6-2 or TRBV6-3, the J gene TRBJ1-5, with D unclear. With 5 bases removed from V and 7 bases from J, the gap between germline ends came to 9 bases. From germline, CDR1 is MNHEY and CDR2 SVGEGT. This CDR3 is built from 12 residues. CDR3 sequence reads: CASSPGQQPQHF. The DNA of the CDR3 is TGTGCCAGCAGTCCGGGTCAACAGCCCCAGCATTTT.

In this sample, this clonotype turned up many times. This rearrangement joins TRBV7-2 to TRBJ2-4; 8 bases are a match to TRBD2. Germline CDR1 SGHTA, CDR2 FQGNSA. V trimming: 1 base; J trimming: 5 bases; junction bases outside the gene matches: 10. The CDR3 is made up of 17 amino acids. For the CDR3, the DNA is TGTGCCAGCAGCTTAGGACCAACGGGAGGGCCACAAAACATTCAGTACTTC. Translation: CASSLGPTGGPQNIQYF.

This clonotype was observed at least ten times. The chain combines TRBV6-2 or TRBV6-3 with TRBJ1-5; TRBD1 is a possible D gene (6 bases). Trimming shortened V by 5 bases and J by 2 bases, and 13 bases separated the two germline ends. Germline V gene data show CDR1 as MNHEY and CDR2 as SVGEGT. The CDR3 spans 15 residues. The CDR3 spells CASSGGLGRNQPQHF. CDR3 coding DNA: TGTGCCAGCAGTGGGGGGCTGGGTCGCAATCAGCCCCAGCATTTT.